This is a list of T cell receptor beta chains from one sample in a study of blood T cell repertoires in COVID-19. The table came from immunoSEQ multiplex PCR; TCRdb's copy has only in-frame clones and leaves some out. The sample yields approximately 45,000 clones, 80% to 90% seen once. The sequenced sample was peripheral blood. The receptors derive from a woman between 40 and 55 years old with acute or convalescent COVID-19. Each CDR3 is given with its conserved first and last residue. D genes are given only for firm matches. Rows may omit the clone size; those that give it use once, few, many or a size class.

>TRBD1|NA|TRBJ1-1|TRBV7-2
TGTGCCAGCAGCTCTCCAGGGGGCTGGACTGAAGCTTTCTTT
CASSSPGGWTEAFF
>TRBD1|NA|TRBJ2-7|TRBV19
TGTGCCAGTAGAGCCCCGGGACAGGGAATCTACGAGCAGTACTTC
CASRAPGQGIYEQYF
>NA|few|TRBJ2-1|TRBV5-1
TGCGCCAGCAGCTTTGGACAGAACAATGAGCAGTTCTTC
CASSFGQNNEQFF
>NA|NA|TRBJ1-1|TRBV28
TGTGCCAGCAGTGGGGCTCCCCCTATGAACACTGAAGCTTTCTTT
CASSGAPPMNTEAFF
>TRBD1|NA|TRBJ1-2|TRBV28
TGTGCCAGCACCTCACCCGGGACAGGGTTCTATGGCTACACCTTC
CASTSPGTGFYGYTF
>TRBD2|NA|TRBJ2-3|TRBV28
TGTGCCAGCAGTTCTAGACTAGCGGGGGAAGCAGATACGCAGTATTTT
CASSSRLAGEADTQYF
>NA|NA|TRBJ2-1|TRBV27
TGTGCCAGCAGTGCCTCTCGGGGCTACAATGAGCAGTTCTTC
CASSASRGYNEQFF
>TRBD1|few|TRBJ2-3|TRBV7-3
TGTGCCAGCAGCTTAACCGGGACAGGGGCCGGCACAGATACGCAGTATTTT
CASSLTGTGAGTDTQYF
>NA|NA|TRBJ1-2|TRBV3-1/TRBV3-2
TGTGCCAGCAGCCAAGGCAGGGCGGATGGCTACACCTTC
CASSQGRADGYTF
>NA|NA|TRBJ1-5|TRBV20-1
TGCAGTGCTAGTGCCGCAGGGCAGCCCCAGCATTTT
CSASAAGQPQHF
>NA|NA|TRBJ1-5|TRBV19
TGTGCCAGCAAAGACAGAGGCAATCAGCCCCAGCATTTT
CASKDRGNQPQHF
>NA|NA|TRBJ1-1|TRBV7-3
TGTGCCAGCAGCTTAACAGGCACTAGCGCTGAAGCTTTCTTT
CASSLTGTSAEAFF
>TRBD2|NA|TRBJ2-1|TRBV9
TGTGCCAGCAGCGTCATAGCGGGAGGGGAGCAGTTCTTC
CASSVIAGGEQFF
>TRBD2|NA|TRBJ2-3|TRBV3-1/TRBV3-2
TGTGCCAGCAGCCATCCAGGACTAGCGGGGGGATACGACACAGATACGCAGTATTTT
CASSHPGLAGGYDTDTQYF
>TRBD2|NA|TRBJ2-7|TRBV19
TGTGCCAGTAGCATACTAGCGGCCCTCTCCTACGAGCAGTACTTC
CASSILAALSYEQYF
>TRBD1|NA|TRBJ1-1|TRBV5-1
TGCGCCAGCTACCGGGACAGGCAGATCACTGAAGCTTTCTTT
CASYRDRQITEAFF
>TRBD2|NA|TRBJ2-7|TRBV30
TGTGCCTGGGCTAGCGGTAGGTACGAGCAGTACTTC
CAWASGRYEQYF
>TRBD2|NA|TRBJ2-1|TRBV4-3
TGCGCCAGCAGCCAAGAGGGACTAGCGGGGGACAATGAGCAGTTCTTC
CASSQEGLAGDNEQFF
>TRBD2|once|TRBJ2-1|TRBV5-1
TGCGCCAGCAGCTCCCCCGGGACTAGCGGGGGCAAATCCTACAATGAGCAGTTCTTC
CASSSPGTSGGKSYNEQFF
>TRBD2|NA|TRBJ2-6|TRBV5-6
TGTGCCAGCATCCCACGGGGAGGGGCTGGGGCCAACGTCCTGACTTTC
CASIPRGGAGANVLTF
>NA|NA|TRBJ2-1|TRBV18
TGTGCCAGCTCACCAACCCGAGACAATGAGCAGTTCTTC
CASSPTRDNEQFF
>TRBD1|NA|TRBJ1-2|TRBV10-3
TGTGCCATCAGGTATGACAGGGCTAGTGCTGGCTACACCTTC
CAIRYDRASAGYTF